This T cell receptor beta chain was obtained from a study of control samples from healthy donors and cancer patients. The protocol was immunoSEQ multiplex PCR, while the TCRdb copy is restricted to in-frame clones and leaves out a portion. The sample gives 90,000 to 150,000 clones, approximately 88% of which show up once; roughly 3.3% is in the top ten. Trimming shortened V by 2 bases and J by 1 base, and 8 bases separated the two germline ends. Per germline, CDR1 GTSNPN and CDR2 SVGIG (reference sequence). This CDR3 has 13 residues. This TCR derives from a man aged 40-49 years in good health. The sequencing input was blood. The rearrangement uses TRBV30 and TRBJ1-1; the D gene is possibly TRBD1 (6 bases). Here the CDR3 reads CAWSRGGNTEAFF. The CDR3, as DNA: TGTGCCTGGAGTAGGGGGGGGAACACTGAAGCTTTCTTT.